Below, one T cell receptor beta chain is given with its context. Its antigen remains unidentified. These data belong to a study of Tregs in tolerant kidney transplant recipients. Related graft donors supplied nonmyeloablative bone marrow transplants, and mixed chimerism was transient. Study-level findings and limits: Activated donor B cell expansion appeared to reveal the most relevant donor-specific TCRbeta repertoire. Antigen-driven expansion was suggested because donor-specific Tregs expanded more than all Tregs in tolerant patients. Changing PCR primers prevented nucleotide comparison between some patients' samples.

The CDR3 length is 12 residues. Germline CDR1 is SGHDN and CDR2 is FVKESK. The germline V and J ends were trimmed by 4 bases and 5 bases, with 5 bases remaining between them. Profiling relied on immunoSEQ multiplex PCR, and the TCRdb table lists in-frame clones only, not all of them. Seen here are tens of thousands of clones, 91% observed once, and the top ten hold about 1.4%. This TCR was recovered from a human patient who received a combined kidney and bone marrow transplant. Part of the T cells may come from the graft donor. The chain has TRBV14 and TRBJ2-2, with a possible D match to TRBD1 (5 bases). The material was CD4+ T cells from blood (PBMCs), obtained 24 months after the transplant. Here the CDR3 reads CASSRTTGELFF. CDR3 DNA: TGTGCCAGCAGCCGGACAACCGGGGAGCTGTTTTTT.